The 15 T cell receptor beta chains in this list originate from one sample, sequenced in a study of graft-versus-host responses after intestinal transplantation. Here immunoSEQ multiplex PCR was the method, and the copy in TCRdb shows in-frame clones only, minus some. The sample consists of 80,000 to 100,000 clones, about nine tenths of them appearing once. For these receptors, no antigen is known. The material sequenced was unstimulated CD4+ T cells sorted from spleen or lymph node cells, taken before intestinal transplant. All receptors come from a human donor who received an intestinal transplant.

The chain carries TRBV5-1 and TRBJ2-1; a possible D gene is TRBD2 (5 bases). V was cut by 0 bases and J by 5 bases, with 9 bases left in between. CDR1 and CDR2 (germline): SGHRS, YFSETQ. This CDR3 has 14 amino acids. The DNA of the CDR3 is TGCGCCAGCAGCTTGGGCCCCGGGGACAATGAGCAGTTCTTC. Translating it yields CASSLGPGDNEQFF.

J is TRBJ1-1 and V is TRBV5-1; perhaps TRBD1 as D (6 bases). V lost 2 bases to trimming and J lost 11 bases, with 19 bases between them. The CDR3 is made up of 14 amino acids. Germline V gene lookup returns CDR1 SGHRS and CDR2 YFSETQ. The DNA of the CDR3 is TGCGCCAGCAGCTTAAATACGGCCCCGAGGGGGGCTTTCTTT. Translation: CASSLNTAPRGAFF.

The rearrangement uses TRBV19 and TRBJ1-5; D may be TRBD1 (6 bases). Germline values: CDR1 LNHDA, CDR2 SQIVND (reference sequence). The ends were cut back, 5 bases at V and 6 bases at J, with 11 bases in the middle. This CDR3 is built from 13 residues. The CDR3 DNA reads TGTGCCAGTAGTGACAGGTATGGTCAGCCCCAGCATTTT. Translated: CASSDRYGQPQHF.

This clone showed up just a few times. The rearrangement links TRBV4-2 to TRBJ1-6; 8 bases map to TRBD1. Trimming took 4 bases from V and 7 from J; bases not matched to a gene: 6. CDR3 size: 15 residues. Germline loops: CDR1 LGHNA, CDR2 YNFKEQ. CDR3 DNA: TGTGCCAGCAGCCTGGAAGGACAGGGCAATTCACCCCTCCACTTT. This gives the protein CASSLEGQGNSPLHF.

This chain links TRBV5-1 with TRBJ1-1, with a tentative D call TRBD1 (5 bases). V lost 6 bases, J lost 0 bases, and 12 bases lay in between. The CDR3 runs to 14 residues. Germline V lookup: CDR1 SGHRS, CDR2 YFSETQ. The CDR3 sequence: CASTATGLNTEAFF. The CDR3, as DNA: TGCGCCAGCACCGCAACAGGACTGAACACTGAAGCTTTCTTT.

The chain carries TRBV6-5 and TRBJ2-5; weak D call: TRBD1 (5 bases). The DNA end is a closer match to TRBJ2-7, so the J assignment may be wrong. The CDR3 is 13 amino acids. Per the germline V gene, CDR1 is MNHEY and CDR2 is SVGAGI. The CDR3 reads CASSYGAPYEQYF. The CDR3 DNA is TGTGCCAGCAGTTACGGGGCCCCCTACGAGCAGTACTTC.

DNA for the CDR3: TGTGCCAGCTCACAATCCGACCCCGGACTAGCTGGCGAGCAGTACTTC. It translates to CASSQSDPGLAGEQYF. The V call is TRBV18, the J call TRBJ2-7, with 8 positions matching TRBD2. This CDR3 has 16 residues. V shed 4 bases, J shed 6 bases, and the junction held 14 bases outside the gene matches. Germline-derived CDR1 and CDR2 are KGHSH and LQKENI.

This rearrangement joins TRBV11-2 to TRBJ2-3, with TRBD2 matching 13 bases. Germline values: CDR1 SGHAT, CDR2 FQNNGV. The CDR3 spans 16 residues. Losses at the gene ends were 4 bases for V and 8 bases for J; bases not matched to a gene: 9. Here the CDR3 reads CASSSGLAGDLGTQYF. CDR3 nucleotide sequence: TGTGCCAGCAGCTCCGGACTAGCGGGGGATCTGGGTACGCAGTATTTT.

The J gene is TRBJ1-1, the V gene TRBV6-6, with a weak D call TRBD1 (5 bases). Trimming cost V 5 bases and J 9 bases, with 13 bases left between them. This CDR3 has 12 amino acids. Germline V CDR1 and CDR2: MNHNY, SVGAGI (reference sequence). CDR3 residues: CASSPRQSQAFF. Written as DNA, the CDR3 is TGTGCCAGCAGTCCCCGACAGTCCCAAGCTTTCTTT.

The table lists this clone with a few counts. This chain joins TRBV6-5 and TRBJ2-7; unclear D gene. The V gene lost 0 bases and the J gene lost 4 bases, with 7 bases spanning the gap. The CDR3 runs to 13 residues. Germline V CDR1 and CDR2: MNHEY, SVGAGI. The CDR3 DNA reads TGTGCCAGCAGTTACTCGGCTCAGTACGAGCAGTACTTC. It specifies CASSYSAQYEQYF.

The rearrangement uses TRBV4-1 and TRBJ2-5; D is possibly TRBD2 (5 bases). CDR1 MGHRA and CDR2 YSYEKL come from the germline V gene. This CDR3 is built from 13 residues. V was trimmed by 3 bases and J by 5 bases, leaving 10 bases between them. The CDR3 DNA reads as TGCGCCAGCAGCCAGGTCGTAGCGGAGACCCAGTACTTC. It yields the protein CASSQVVAETQYF.

The rearrangement links TRBV6-6 to TRBJ2-3; no clear D gene. With 0 bases removed from V and 6 bases from J, the gap between germline ends came to 10 bases. The CDR3 has 14 amino acids. Germline loops: CDR1 MNHNY, CDR2 SVGAGI (reference sequence). The DNA of the CDR3 is TGTGCCAGCAGTTACTCCAGTTCTCAGGATACGCAGTATTTT. This gives the protein CASSYSSSQDTQYF.

This clone was found a few times. The V call is TRBV5-4, the J call TRBJ2-2; 7 bases map to TRBD1. The V gene end was trimmed by 4 bases and the J gene end by 0 bases; junction bases not matched to a gene: 6. The length of the CDR3 is 16 residues. CDR1 and CDR2 (germline): SGHNT, YYREEE (reference sequence). The CDR3 region has the DNA TGTGCCAGCAGCATCAGACAGGGATCGAACACCGGGGAGCTGTTTTTT. Translation: CASSIRQGSNTGELFF.

V gene TRBV9 combines with J gene TRBJ2-5, with 9 bases aligning to TRBD1. Per germline, CDR1 SGDLS and CDR2 YYNGEE. This CDR3 is built from 15 residues. The J segment lost 2 bases and the V segment lost 4 bases, leaving 6 bases of the junction unmatched. The CDR3 DNA is TGTGCCAGCAGCATCCGGACAGGGGAGCAAGAGACCCAGTACTTC. Amino acids: CASSIRTGEQETQYF. Complete variable domain (other parts from reference TRBV9 and TRBJ2-5): DSGVTQTPKHLITATGQRVTLRCSPRSGDLSVYWYQQSLDQGLQFLIQYYNGEERAKGNILERFSAQQFPDLHSELNLSSLELGDSALYFCASSIRTGEQETQYFGPGTRLLVL.

DNA for the CDR3: TGTGCCAGCAGCGTAGTTGCGGGTCCCATCTACGAGCAGTACTTC. Translation gives CASSVVAGPIYEQYF. J is TRBJ2-7 and V is TRBV9; tentatively, D is TRBD2 (5 bases). CDR1 SGDLS and CDR2 YYNGEE come from the germline V gene. The CDR3 has 15 amino acids. V lost 0 bases and J 3 bases, leaving 13 bases between the germline ends.